The 24 T cell receptor beta chains in this list originate from one sample, sequenced in a study of Graves' ophthalmopathy and Graves' hyperthyroidism. RNA transcripts provided the template for amplifying TCR beta CDR3 regions. The library came from an HTBI-primed first-round RT-PCR and a second-round multiplex PCR. Via MiXCR, TCRdb re-called the multiplex PCR reads, giving one row per CDR3 protein. The table shows 740,000 or so distinct CDR3 sequences, with roughly 40% occurring only once. The sequencing sample was made of peripheral blood. The receptors here all came from an adult man with Graves' ophthalmopathy.

The V and J genes are TRBV5-1 and TRBJ2-5; TRBD1 matches 7 bases. This CDR3 is built from 13 residues. CDR1 and CDR2 from the germline V gene are SGHRS and YFSETQ. J gave up 3 bases and V 7 bases, and 6 bases lay outside the gene matches. The CDR3 bases are TGCGCCAGCCATGGGACAGACAAAGAGACCCAGTACTTC. Its translation: CASHGTDKETQYF.

This clonotype was seen only a few times. The chain couples TRBV7-9 to TRBJ2-5; no definite D call. Germline V CDR1 and CDR2: SEHNR, FQNEAQ (reference sequence). The CDR3 spans 12 residues. Trimming took off 4 bases at V and 3 bases at J, with 6 bases between the two ends. The CDR3 DNA follows: TGTGCCAGCAGCTGGAACGAAGAGACCCAGTACTTC. Amino acids: CASSWNEETQYF.

The rearrangement links TRBV25-1 to TRBJ2-2, with 7 bases identical to TRBD1. The CDR3 contains 17 residues. CDR1 and CDR2 (germline): MGHDK, SYGVNS. V lost 4 bases and J lost 3; bases outside the gene matches: 11. In DNA, the CDR3 is TGTGCCAGCAGTGCTAGGAACAGGGGTTTTGACACCGGGGAGCTGTTTTTT. This gives the protein CASSARNRGFDTGELFF.

The chain joins TRBV20-1 to TRBJ2-7, with a possible D match to TRBD2 (7 bases). Germline values: CDR1 DFQATT, CDR2 SNEGSKA (reference sequence). CDR3 size: 15 residues. Deletions cut 4 bases from V and 6 bases from J, with 22 bases between. CDR3 DNA sequence: TGCAGTGCTACCCCTCTAAGAGGGGGGGCCCGCGAGCAGTACTTC. It encodes CSATPLRGGAREQYF.

This clonotype appeared a few times. The chain recombines TRBV6-6 with TRBJ1-5; D unresolved. V was pared by 4 bases and J by 6 bases, with 7 bases between. The CDR3 sequence is 12 residues long. Germline loops: CDR1 MNHNY, CDR2 SVGAGI (reference sequence). The CDR3 DNA sequence: TGTGCCAGCAGTTCCCTTCCTCAGCCCCAGCATTTT. Its protein product is CASSSLPQPQHF.

This clonotype was counted between two and nine times. The chain recombines TRBV7-9 with TRBJ1-2; perhaps TRBD1 as D (6 bases). This CDR3 region has 17 residues. The ends were cut back, 4 bases at V and 4 bases at J, with 22 bases in the middle. The V gene's germline CDR1 is SEHNR and CDR2 FQNEAQ (reference sequence). The CDR3 region has the DNA TGTGCCAGCAGCTCGACCCCGAGGGGGGGCGTGAGCTATGGCTACACCTTC. This translates into CASSSTPRGGVSYGYTF.

In DNA form, the CDR3 reads TGTGCCAGCACCTCGCGTGGGGGTATCTACTCTGGGGCCAACGTCCTGACTTTC. This gives the protein CASTSRGGIYSGANVLTF. The chain joins TRBV10-3 to TRBJ2-6; D is perhaps TRBD1 or TRBD2 (5 bases each). V dropped 10 bases and J dropped 0 bases, with 22 bases sitting between them. The length of the CDR3 is 18 residues. From germline, CDR1 is ENHRY and CDR2 SYGVKD.

For this clonotype: An end of the junction differs from the germline gene, which may be a read error. The J gene is TRBJ2-3, the V gene TRBV5-1; D gene ambiguous. The CDR3 is 15 amino acids. Germline loops: CDR1 SGHRS, CDR2 YFSETQ. The CDR3 DNA is TGCGCCAGCAGTTTGGTCAGCGTTCCCACAGATACGCAGTATTTT. Protein product: CASSLVSVPTDTQYF.

This clonotype was seen more than once but under ten times. CDR3 sequence: CASSFQSNQPQHF. The CDR3 bases are TGTGCCAGCAGCTTCCAGAGCAATCAGCCCCAGCATTTT. The chain is built from TRBV24-1 and TRBJ1-5; D uncertain. This CDR3 is 13 amino acids long. Per the germline V gene, CDR1 is KGHDR and CDR2 is SFDVKD. The ends were cut back, 11 bases at V and 1 base at J, with 11 bases in the middle.

The chain links TRBV25-1 to TRBJ1-2; 8 positions match TRBD1. The CDR3 is 15 amino acids. The germline CDR1 and CDR2 sequences are MGHDK and SYGVNS. With V trimmed by 4 bases and J by 7 bases, 11 bases remained unmatched. The CDR3 nucleotides read TGTGCCAGCAGTGGGGATAGGACAGGGAAGAGTGGCTACACCTTC. Residues: CASSGDRTGKSGYTF.

This clonotype was seen a handful of times. The chain couples TRBV10-3 to TRBJ2-2; D is unresolved. The V end lost 6 bases, the J end lost 1 base, and 12 bases lay between the germline ends. The germline gives CDR1 ENHRY, CDR2 SYGVKD. This CDR3 comprises 15 residues. The CDR3 reads CAISEIEENTGELFF. The DNA for the CDR3 is TGTGCCATCAGCGAGATCGAGGAGAACACCGGGGAGCTGTTTTTT.

J is TRBJ1-2 and V is TRBV15, with 12 bases that match TRBD1. Germline CDR1 LNHNV, CDR2 YYDKDF (reference sequence). The trim removed 10 bases at V and 1 base at J, leaving 10 bases unmatched. The CDR3 is 16 residues long. In DNA form, the CDR3 reads TGTGCCAGCAGTTTGGGACAGGGGGCCGGTAACTATGGCTACACCTTC. This codes for CASSLGQGAGNYGYTF.

J is TRBJ2-3 and V is TRBV10-3; no definite D call. Germline V CDR1 and CDR2: ENHRY, SYGVKD. The CDR3 runs 16 residues. Between the trimmed V and J ends, which lost 8 bases and 2 bases, there was a span of 20 bases. The CDR3 DNA sequence: TGTGCCATCTCGTGGACCGTCTTCCCCGACACAGATACGCAGTATTTT. Its protein product is CAISWTVFPDTDTQYF.

This chain connects TRBV2 to TRBJ2-5; 12 nucleotides match TRBD1. CDR3 length: 16 amino acids. Germline loops: CDR1 SNHLY, CDR2 FYNNEI. V was pared by 6 bases and J by 7 bases, with 12 bases of the junction left unmatched. The CDR3 sequence: CASSPRGDRGLVTQYF. The CDR3 region has the DNA TGTGCCAGCAGCCCAAGGGGGGACAGGGGGCTAGTGACCCAGTACTTC.

The chain links TRBV9 to TRBJ2-6; TRBD1 matches at 8 bases. Germline trimming cut 0 bases from V and 2 bases from J; bases unmatched to any gene: 1. Germline loops: CDR1 SGDLS, CDR2 YYNGEE. The CDR3 runs 16 residues. The CDR3 loop reads CASSVGTGTGANVLTF. The CDR3 nucleotides are TGTGCCAGCAGCGTAGGGACAGGGACTGGGGCCAACGTCCTGACTTTC. The full variable domain, in which reference TRBV9 and TRBJ2-6 provide the parts outside the CDR3, is DSGVTQTPKHLITATGQRVTLRCSPRSGDLSVYWYQQSLDQGLQFLIQYYNGEERAKGNILERFSAQQFPDLHSELNLSSLELGDSALYFCASSVGTGTGANVLTFGAGSRLTVL.

This clonotype appeared many times. V is TRBV7-2 and J is TRBJ1-2, with D hard to call. CDR3 size: 13 residues. With 6 bases removed from V and 6 bases from J, the gap between germline ends came to 14 bases. The germline CDR1 and CDR2 sequences are SGHTA and FQGNSA. The CDR3 sequence is CASSNYYGDGYTF. DNA for the CDR3: TGTGCCAGCAGTAACTATTATGGAGATGGCTACACCTTC. Full variable domain (outside the CDR3, taken from reference TRBV7-2 and TRBJ1-2): GAGVSQSPSNKVTEKGKDVELRCDPISGHTALYWYRQSLGQGLEFLIYFQGNSAPDKSGLPSDRFSAERTGGSVSTLTIQRTQQEDSAVYLCASSNYYGDGYTFGSGTRLTVV.

The sample holds one count of this clonotype. Germline and junction disagree at one end, which may indicate a read error. The chain uses TRBV10-3 and TRBJ2-7; D ambiguous. Germline V gives CDR1 ENHRY, CDR2 SYGVKD. This CDR3 spans 13 amino acids. The CDR3 coding sequence is TGTGCCAGCAGTGAAATAAAGACTTACGAGCAGTACTTC. Its protein product is CASSEIKTYEQYF.

This clonotype was recorded many times. The chain recombines TRBV29-1 with TRBJ2-5; D might be TRBD1 (6 bases). This CDR3 is built from 13 residues. The germline gives CDR1 SQVTM, CDR2 ANQGSEA. Trimming took off 4 bases at V and 2 bases at J, with 11 bases between the two ends. CDR3 in amino acids: CSVAGQNQETQYF. The CDR3 DNA is TGCAGCGTTGCTGGACAGAATCAAGAGACCCAGTACTTC.

This rearrangement joins TRBV7-2 to TRBJ1-1, with 9 nucleotides matching TRBD1. The V segment lost 6 bases and the J segment 5 bases; nucleotides outside the gene matches: 7. This CDR3 has 14 amino acids. Germline assignment: CDR1 SGHTA and CDR2 FQGNSA. CDR3 sequence (DNA): TGTGCCAGCAGATCGACAGGGGGTTGGACTGAAGCTTTCTTT. It encodes CASRSTGGWTEAFF.

The chain carries TRBV20-1 and TRBJ1-5; D is unresolved. V was clipped by 6 bases and J by 4 bases, with 10 bases between them. Looked up from germline, CDR1 is DFQATT and CDR2 is SNEGSKA (reference sequence). The CDR3 totals 12 residues. CDR3 residues: CSAGEGNQPQHF. Written as DNA, the CDR3 is TGCAGTGCGGGAGAGGGTAATCAGCCCCAGCATTTT.

This clonotype showed up many times. V usage is TRBV29-1 and J usage is TRBJ2-7; tentatively, D is TRBD1 or TRBD2 (5 bases each). From germline, CDR1 is SQVTM and CDR2 ANQGSEA. The V and J ends lost 8 bases and 6 bases respectively, with 14 bases between them. This CDR3 has 11 amino acids. The CDR3: CSTRDGAEQYF. The CDR3 coding sequence is TGCAGCACAAGGGACGGAGCCGAGCAGTACTTC.

This clonotype has at least ten counts. The rearrangement uses TRBV7-9 and TRBJ1-5; no definite D call. This CDR3 contains 15 residues. V was pared by 5 bases and J by 2 bases, with 13 bases between. Germline CDR1 SEHNR, CDR2 FQNEAQ (reference sequence). Here the CDR3 DNA reads TGTGCCAGCAGCCAAGGAACAGCGGGCAATCAGCCCCAGCATTTT. It is translated as CASSQGTAGNQPQHF.

The sample holds many counts of this clonotype. The genes are TRBV7-2 and TRBJ2-7; the match to TRBD2 covers 12 bases. Germline V lookup: CDR1 SGHTA, CDR2 FQGNSA. The CDR3 is made up of 17 amino acids. The junction had 12 bases not matched to a gene; V was cut back by 5 bases and J by 4 bases. CDR3 bases: TGTGCCAGCAGCCGAGACCAGACTAGCGGGAGTGGATACGAGCAGTACTTC. Translation gives CASSRDQTSGSGYEQYF.

This clonotype was seen at least ten times. The chain links TRBV29-1 to TRBJ1-4, with no clear D. The germline CDR1 and CDR2 sequences are SQVTM and ANQGSEA. Trimming removed 4 bases from V and 4 bases from J, with 10 bases in between. The CDR3 has 13 residues. The CDR3 nucleotides are TGCAGCGTTGTCGGGCAATATAATGAAAAACTGTTTTTT. It codes for CSVVGQYNEKLFF.